What follows are 19 T cell receptor beta chains derived from one specimen sequenced in a study of tumor and adjacent non-tumor tissue in lung cancer. A modified ARM-PCR protocol with three rounds of nested PCR amplified TCRbeta. TCRdb reprocessed the multiplex PCR reads with MiXCR, giving one entry per CDR3 protein. Here the sample spans over 85,000 distinct CDR3 sequences, 84% being singletons. The template was RNA from unsorted bulk tissue. The sequencing sample was made of lung tumor tissue. Receptor source: a man aged 65 to 85 with non-small cell lung cancer.

The sample holds one count of this clonotype. The rearrangement links TRBV20-1 to TRBJ2-1; possibly TRBD2 for D (6 bases). V lost 5 bases, J lost 0 bases, and 17 bases lay in between. Germline assignment: CDR1 DFQATT and CDR2 SNEGSKA (reference sequence). The CDR3 spans 16 residues. The chain's CDR3 is CSAGGTLASSYNEQFF. The CDR3 bases are TGCAGTGCTGGAGGGACTCTAGCATCCTCCTACAATGAGCAGTTCTTC.

On this clonotype itself: The junction and the germline gene differ at one end; a read error may be behind it. The chain employs TRBV29-1 and TRBJ2-5; possibly TRBD1 for D (6 bases). The CDR3 extends over 16 amino acids. The germline V gene encodes CDR1 SQVTM and CDR2 ANQGSEA. CDR3 bases: TGCAGCGTCAAGCCCTATCACCAGACAGGTCAAGAGACCCATTATTTC. This sequence encodes CSVKPYHQTGQETHYF.

In its sample, this clonotype was seen many times. The chain joins TRBV28 to TRBJ2-1; possible D gene TRBD1, 6 bases. Germline V gene data show CDR1 as MDHEN and CDR2 as SYDVKM. The CDR3 consists of 20 residues. V was clipped by 5 bases and J by 1 base, with 27 bases between them. Here the CDR3 reads CASSLPEQGQLWESYNEQFF. The CDR3, as DNA: TGTGCCAGCAGTCTCCCTGAGCAGGGGCAGTTGTGGGAGTCCTACAATGAGCAGTTCTTC.

This clonotype has at least ten counts. The J gene is TRBJ1-1, the V gene TRBV28; maybe TRBD1 (6 bases). The CDR3 loop spans 11 amino acids. V lost 5 bases and J 7 bases, leaving 8 bases between the germline ends. Looked up from germline, CDR1 is MDHEN and CDR2 is SYDVKM. Here the CDR3 DNA reads TGTGCCAGCAGTCCACAGGGTGAAGCTTTCTTT. It is translated as CASSPQGEAFF.

Comments on this clonotype: A much larger clone lies a single base off, so this may be a read error. This chain joins TRBV14 and TRBJ2-3, with 9 bases that match TRBD1. The CDR3 extends over 17 amino acids. From germline, CDR1 is SGHDN and CDR2 FVKESK. CDR3: CTSSRYPGTGYTDTQYF. Here the CDR3 DNA reads TGTACCAGCAGTCGATATCCCGGGACAGGGTACACAGATACGCAGTATTTT. The whole variable domain, remainder taken from reference TRBV14 and TRBJ2-3, is EAGVTQFPSHSVIEKGQTVTLRCDPISGHDNLYWYRRVMGKEIKFLLHFVKESKQDESGMPNNRFLAERTGGTYSTLKVQPAELEDSGVYFCTSSRYPGTGYTDTQYFGPGTRLTVL.

The chain carries TRBV18 and TRBJ2-3, with D unclear. V was cut by 2 bases and J by 5 bases, with 8 bases left in between. Germline CDR1 reads KGHSH; CDR2 reads LQKENI. The CDR3 is 13 amino acids. The CDR3 DNA follows: TGTGCCAGCTCACCAGGATTAGTAGATACGCAGTATTTT. It codes for CASSPGLVDTQYF. Full variable domain (remainder filled in from reference TRBV18 and TRBJ2-3): NAGVMQNPRHLVRRRGQEARLRCSPMKGHSHVYWYRQLPEEGLKFMVYLQKENIIDESGMPKERFSAEFPKEGPSILRIQQVVRGDSAAYFCASSPGLVDTQYFGPGTRLTVL.

The V and J genes are TRBV6-6 and TRBJ2-1; D is perhaps TRBD2 (5 bases). The germline CDR1 and CDR2 sequences are MNHNY and SVGAGI (reference sequence). The CDR3 contains 15 residues. The V end lost 4 bases, the J end lost 6 bases, and 16 bases lay between the germline ends. In nucleotides, the CDR3 is TGTGCCAGCAGTTCCGGGGAAGTTGGTACCAATGAGCAGTTCTTC. The encoded protein is CASSSGEVGTNEQFF.

In this sample, this clonotype turned up once. This is likely a read error, given that the CDR3 carries no conserved phenylalanine or tryptophan at its end. The V and J genes are TRBV6-2 or TRBV6-3 and TRBJ2-1, with 7 bases lining up with TRBD2. This CDR3 has 15 residues. V was clipped by 7 bases and J by 3 bases; unmatched bases: 9. Looked up from germline, CDR1 is MNHEY and CDR2 is SVGEGT. The CDR3 spells CASNPGGGLYNEQFI. In nucleotides, the CDR3 is TGTGCCAGCAACCCTGGGGGGGGTCTCTACAATGAGCAGTTCATC.

With regard to this clonotype: Here the CDR3 omits its conserved ending phenylalanine or tryptophan, so a read error is the likely source. The limits of the CDR3 on the DNA are not certain, so only TCRdb's listed CDR3 is given. This chain links TRBV12-3 or TRBV12-4 with TRBJ2-5; the table calls TRBD1, which could not be checked here. Ends included, the CDR3 has 14 residues. The CDR3: CASSFRDRQETQHL.

Turning to this clonotype: The junction and the germline gene differ at one end; a read error may be behind it. The chain employs TRBV29-1 and TRBJ1-1, with unresolved D. Germline V gives CDR1 SQVTM, CDR2 ANQGSEA. This CDR3 spans 11 amino acids. This CDR3 is CSGARTTEAYF. In nucleotides, the CDR3 is TGCAGCGGGGCCCGAACTACTGAAGCTTACTTT.

In its sample, this clonotype was seen a few times. Relative to the germline gene, one junction end is altered; a read error may explain this. The V and J genes are TRBV13 and TRBJ2-7, with 9 bases fitting TRBD2. The CDR3 has 15 amino acids. The germline V gene encodes CDR1 PRHDT and CDR2 FYEKMQ (reference sequence). CDR3 sequence: CASILGLAGVYEQYF. In nucleotides, the CDR3 is TGTGCCAGCATCTTAGGGTTAGCGGGAGTATACGAGCAGTACTTC.

The chain has TRBV5-1 and TRBJ2-1; the D gene is possibly TRBD1 (6 bases). Germline CDR1 is SGHRS and CDR2 is YFSETQ. The V end was cut by 4 bases, the J end by 6 bases, with 26 bases between. The CDR3 runs to 18 residues. CDR3 amino acids: CASSPTRGQLIPFNEQFF. CDR3 DNA sequence: TGCGCCAGCAGCCCAACCCGAGGACAGTTGATCCCCTTCAATGAGCAGTTCTTC.

Note on this clonotype: One end of the junction varies from germline; a read error may be responsible. The rearrangement links TRBV5-6 to TRBJ1-2; D perhaps matches TRBD1 (6 bases). Germline CDR1 is SGHDT and CDR2 is YYEEEE. The CDR3 covers 13 residues. CDR3: CASRQDSNFGYTF. The CDR3 DNA reads TGTGCCAGCAGACAGGACAGCAACTTTGGCTACACCTTC.

Regarding this clonotype: Germline is not matched at one junction end, which may reflect a read error. This chain uses TRBV12-3 or TRBV12-4 with TRBJ2-7; possibly TRBD1 or TRBD2 for D (7 bases each). CDR3 length equals 16 residues. The CDR3 region is CASRSGPGQRAREQYF. In nucleotides, the CDR3 is TGTGCCAGCAGATCTGGACCGGGACAGCGGGCGCGGGAGCAATACTTC.

The CDR3 DNA follows: TGTGCCAGCAGCTTAGATCCGCGGACCGGGGAGCTGTTTTTT. This sequence encodes CASSLDPRTGELFF. The rearrangement links TRBV11-2 to TRBJ2-2, with unresolved D. Germline V gives CDR1 SGHAT, CDR2 FQNNGV. The CDR3 runs to 14 residues. Trimming cost V 0 bases and J 5 bases, with 7 bases left between them.

Details on this clonotype: This CDR3 fails to terminate in the conserved phenylalanine or tryptophan, so it likely reflects a read error. The J gene is TRBJ2-7, the V gene TRBV11-2; D possibly corresponds to TRBD2 (5 bases). The CDR3 contains 13 residues. Looked up from germline, CDR1 is SGHAT and CDR2 is FQNNGV. Trimming stripped 1 base from V and 6 bases from J, with 10 bases between. The chain's CDR3 is CASSLAVAREQYL. The CDR3 DNA reads TGTGCCAGCAGCTTAGCAGTAGCGCGCGAGCAGTACTTA.

The table lists this clonotype with a count of one. It is likely a read error, because the conserved phenylalanine at the end of the CDR3 is missing. No DNA is shown, since the ends of the CDR3 on it are uncertain; the CDR3 is the one TCRdb lists. The V gene is TRBV5-6, the J gene TRBJ1-1. The CDR3 is 13 residues long, ends included. Germline-derived CDR1 and CDR2 are SGHDT and YYEEEE. CDR3: CASSTFERTEALS.

The V gene is TRBV6-2 or TRBV6-3, the J gene TRBJ2-1, with a weak D call TRBD2 (5 bases). The V gene's germline CDR1 is MNHEY and CDR2 SVGEGT. CDR3 length equals 15 residues. In DNA, the CDR3 is TGTGTTAGCAGTCCGGGATTAGGTAACACCAATGAGCAGTTCTTC. This encodes CVSSPGLGNTNEQFF.

The rearrangement joins TRBV5-4 to TRBJ2-3; 7 nucleotides agree with TRBD2. The CDR3 consists of 16 residues. Germline V gene lookup returns CDR1 SGHNT and CDR2 YYREEE (reference sequence). The V segment lost 5 bases and the J segment 3 bases; nucleotides outside the gene matches: 12. CDR3 region: CASSPTSGGGTDTQYF. In DNA, the CDR3 is TGTGCCAGCAGTCCTACTAGTGGGGGAGGGACAGATACGCAGTATTTT.